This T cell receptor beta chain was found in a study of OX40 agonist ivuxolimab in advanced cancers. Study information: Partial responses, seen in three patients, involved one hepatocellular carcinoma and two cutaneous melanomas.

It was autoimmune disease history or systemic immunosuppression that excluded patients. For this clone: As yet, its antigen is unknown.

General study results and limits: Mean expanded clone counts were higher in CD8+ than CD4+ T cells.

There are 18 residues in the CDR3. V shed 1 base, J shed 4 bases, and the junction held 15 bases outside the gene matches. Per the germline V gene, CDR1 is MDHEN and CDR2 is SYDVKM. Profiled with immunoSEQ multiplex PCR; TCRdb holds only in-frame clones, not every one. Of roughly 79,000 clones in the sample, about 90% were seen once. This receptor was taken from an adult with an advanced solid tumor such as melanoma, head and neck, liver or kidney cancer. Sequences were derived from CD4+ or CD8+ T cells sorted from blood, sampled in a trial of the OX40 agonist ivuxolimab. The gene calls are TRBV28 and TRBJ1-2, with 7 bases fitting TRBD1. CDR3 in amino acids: CASSLSNYGQVTSYGYTF. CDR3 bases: TGTGCCAGCAGTTTATCCAATTATGGACAGGTGACGTCCTATGGCTACACCTTC.